This record looks at one TCR beta chain sequence and its context. The assay was immunoSEQ multiplex PCR, and TCRdb's table has in-frame clones only and misses some. The sample includes more than 150,000 clones, about 90% of them seen just once. The data were taken from a study of blood T cell repertoires in COVID-19. Germline CDR1 and CDR2: SEHNR and FQNEAQ (reference sequence). The CDR3 spans 16 residues. V trimming: 5 bases; J trimming: 2 bases; junction bases outside the gene matches: 4. The specimen was PBMCs or T cells enriched from blood (not recorded which). The sequence was collected from a woman between 45 and 60 years old who had recovered from COVID-19. The chain recombines TRBV7-9 with TRBJ2-2, with 11 positions matching TRBD2. The CDR3 bases are TGTGCCAGCAGCCGACTAGCGGGATTTAACACCGGGGAGCTGTTTTTT. It yields the protein CASSRLAGFNTGELFF.